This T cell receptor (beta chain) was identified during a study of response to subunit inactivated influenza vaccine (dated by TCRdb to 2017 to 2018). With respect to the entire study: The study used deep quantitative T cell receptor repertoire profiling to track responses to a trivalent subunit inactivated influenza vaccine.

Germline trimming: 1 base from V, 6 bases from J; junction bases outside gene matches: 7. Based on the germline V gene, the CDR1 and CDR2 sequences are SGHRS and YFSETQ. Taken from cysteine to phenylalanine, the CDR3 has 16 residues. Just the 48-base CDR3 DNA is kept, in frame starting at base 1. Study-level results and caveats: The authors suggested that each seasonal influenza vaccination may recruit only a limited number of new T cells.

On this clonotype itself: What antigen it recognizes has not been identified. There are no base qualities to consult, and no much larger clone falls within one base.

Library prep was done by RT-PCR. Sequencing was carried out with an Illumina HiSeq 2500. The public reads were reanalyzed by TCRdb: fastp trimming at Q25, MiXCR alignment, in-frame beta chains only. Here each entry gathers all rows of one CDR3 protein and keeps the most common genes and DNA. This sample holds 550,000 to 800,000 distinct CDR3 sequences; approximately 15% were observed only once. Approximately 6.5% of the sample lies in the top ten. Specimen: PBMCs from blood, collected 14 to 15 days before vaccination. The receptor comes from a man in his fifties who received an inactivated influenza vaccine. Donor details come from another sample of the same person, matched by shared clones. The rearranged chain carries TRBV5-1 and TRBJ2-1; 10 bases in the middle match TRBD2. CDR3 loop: CASSLKSSGGINEQFF. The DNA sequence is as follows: TGCGCCAGCAGCTTGAAATCTAGCGGGGGTATCAATGAGCAGTTCTTC.